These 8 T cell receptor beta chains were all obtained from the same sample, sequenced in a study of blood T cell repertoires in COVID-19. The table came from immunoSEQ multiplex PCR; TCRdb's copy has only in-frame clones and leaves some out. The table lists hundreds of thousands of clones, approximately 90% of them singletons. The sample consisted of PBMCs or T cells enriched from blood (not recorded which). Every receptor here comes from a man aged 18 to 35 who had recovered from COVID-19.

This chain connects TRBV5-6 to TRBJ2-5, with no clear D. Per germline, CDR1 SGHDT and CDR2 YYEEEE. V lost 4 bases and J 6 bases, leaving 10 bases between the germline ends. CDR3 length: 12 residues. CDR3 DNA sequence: TGTGCCAGCAGCGATTATAGAAAGACCCAGTACTTC. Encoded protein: CASSDYRKTQYF.

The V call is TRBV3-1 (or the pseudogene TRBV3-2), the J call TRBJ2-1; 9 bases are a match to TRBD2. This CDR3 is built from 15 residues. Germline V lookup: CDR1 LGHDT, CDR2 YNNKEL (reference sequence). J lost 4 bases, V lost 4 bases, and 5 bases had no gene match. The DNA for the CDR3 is TGTGCCAGCAGCCGGGGACTAGCCGGGTACAATGAGCAGTTCTTC. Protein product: CASSRGLAGYNEQFF.

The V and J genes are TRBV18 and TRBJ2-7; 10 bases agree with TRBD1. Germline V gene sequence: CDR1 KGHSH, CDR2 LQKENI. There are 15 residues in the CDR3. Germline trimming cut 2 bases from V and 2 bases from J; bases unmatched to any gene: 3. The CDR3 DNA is TGTGCCAGCTCACCAACCGGGACAGGGGCCTACGAGCAGTACTTC. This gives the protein CASSPTGTGAYEQYF.

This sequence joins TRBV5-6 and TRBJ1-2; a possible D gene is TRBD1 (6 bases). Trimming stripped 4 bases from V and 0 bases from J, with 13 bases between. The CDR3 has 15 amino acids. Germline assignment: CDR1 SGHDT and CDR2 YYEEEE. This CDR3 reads CASSGRTDSNYGYTF. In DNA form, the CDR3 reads TGTGCCAGCAGCGGACGGACAGATTCTAACTATGGCTACACCTTC.

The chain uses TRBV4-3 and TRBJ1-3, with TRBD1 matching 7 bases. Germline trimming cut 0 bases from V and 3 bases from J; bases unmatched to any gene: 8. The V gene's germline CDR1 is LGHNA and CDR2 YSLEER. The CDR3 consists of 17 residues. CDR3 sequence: CASSQDRGPWGGNTIYF. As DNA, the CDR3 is TGCGCCAGCAGCCAAGATAGGGGGCCGTGGGGTGGAAACACCATATATTTT.

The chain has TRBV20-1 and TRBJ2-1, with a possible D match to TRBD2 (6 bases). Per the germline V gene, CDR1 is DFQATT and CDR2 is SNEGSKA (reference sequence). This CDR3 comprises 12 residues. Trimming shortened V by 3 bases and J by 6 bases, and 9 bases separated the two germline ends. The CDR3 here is CSASDGGNEQFF. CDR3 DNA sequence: TGCAGTGCTAGTGACGGGGGCAATGAGCAGTTCTTC.

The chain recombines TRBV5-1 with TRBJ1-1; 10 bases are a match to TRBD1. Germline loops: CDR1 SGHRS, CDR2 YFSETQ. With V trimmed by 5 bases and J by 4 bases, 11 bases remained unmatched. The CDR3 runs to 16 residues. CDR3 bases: TGCGCCAGCAGGTTAGACAGGGGGCGGACCAGCACTGAAGCTTTCTTT. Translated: CASRLDRGRTSTEAFF.

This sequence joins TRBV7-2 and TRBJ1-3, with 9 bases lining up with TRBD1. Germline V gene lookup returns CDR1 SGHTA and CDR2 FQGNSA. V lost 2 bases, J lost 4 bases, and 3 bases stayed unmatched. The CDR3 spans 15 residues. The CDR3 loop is CASSLNRGLGNTIYF. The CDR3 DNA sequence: TGTGCCAGCAGCTTAAACAGGGGGCTAGGAAACACCATATATTTT.